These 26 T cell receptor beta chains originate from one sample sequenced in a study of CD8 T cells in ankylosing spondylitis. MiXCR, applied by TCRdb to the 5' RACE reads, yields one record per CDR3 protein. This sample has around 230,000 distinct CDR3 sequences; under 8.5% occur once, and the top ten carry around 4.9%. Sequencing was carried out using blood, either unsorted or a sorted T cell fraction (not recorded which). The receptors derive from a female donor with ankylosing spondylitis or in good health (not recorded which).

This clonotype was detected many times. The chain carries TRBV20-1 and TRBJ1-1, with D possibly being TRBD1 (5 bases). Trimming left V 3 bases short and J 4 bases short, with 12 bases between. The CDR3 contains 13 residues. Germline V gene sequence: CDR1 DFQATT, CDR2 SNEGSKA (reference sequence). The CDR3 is CSASEGPGTEAFF. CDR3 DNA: TGCAGTGCTAGTGAGGGGCCCGGCACTGAAGCTTTCTTT.

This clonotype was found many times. CDR3 nucleotides: TGTGCCATCAGTGACCAGAACACCGGGGAGCTGTTTTTT. Residues: CAISDQNTGELFF. The chain combines TRBV10-3 with TRBJ2-2; no clear D gene. CDR3 length: 13 residues. Trimming took 3 bases from V and 1 from J, leaving 3 bases between them. Germline V CDR1 and CDR2: ENHRY, SYGVKD.

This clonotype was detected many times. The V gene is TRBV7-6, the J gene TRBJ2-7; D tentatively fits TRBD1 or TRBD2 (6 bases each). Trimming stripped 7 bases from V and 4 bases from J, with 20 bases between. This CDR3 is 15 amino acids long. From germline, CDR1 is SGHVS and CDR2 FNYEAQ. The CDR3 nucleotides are TGTGCCAGCACACCAGACACGGGGGCGGTGTACGAGCAGTACTTC. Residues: CASTPDTGAVYEQYF.

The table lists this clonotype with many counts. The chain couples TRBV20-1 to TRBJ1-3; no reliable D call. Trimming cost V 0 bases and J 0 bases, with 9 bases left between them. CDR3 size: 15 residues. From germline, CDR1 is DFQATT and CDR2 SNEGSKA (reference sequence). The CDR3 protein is CSAREAGISGNTIYF. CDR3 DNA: TGCAGTGCTAGAGAGGCGGGAATCTCTGGAAACACCATATATTTT.

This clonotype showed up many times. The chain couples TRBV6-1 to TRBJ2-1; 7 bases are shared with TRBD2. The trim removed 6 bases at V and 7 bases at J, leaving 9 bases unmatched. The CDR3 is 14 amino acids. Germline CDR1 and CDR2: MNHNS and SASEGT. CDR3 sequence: CASSWDRRGNEQFF. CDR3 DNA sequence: TGTGCCAGCAGCTGGGATAGGCGGGGGAATGAGCAGTTCTTC.

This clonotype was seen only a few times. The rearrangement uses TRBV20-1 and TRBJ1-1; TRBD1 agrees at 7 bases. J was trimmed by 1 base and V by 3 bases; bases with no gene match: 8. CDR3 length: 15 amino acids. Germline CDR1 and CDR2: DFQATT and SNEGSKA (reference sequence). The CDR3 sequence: CSARPKGQPNTEAFF. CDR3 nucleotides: TGCAGTGCTAGGCCTAAGGGACAGCCGAACACTGAAGCTTTCTTT.

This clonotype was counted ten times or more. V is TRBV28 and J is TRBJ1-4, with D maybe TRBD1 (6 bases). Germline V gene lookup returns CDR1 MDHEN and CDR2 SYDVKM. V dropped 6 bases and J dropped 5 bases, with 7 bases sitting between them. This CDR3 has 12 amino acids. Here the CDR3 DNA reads TGTGCCAGCAGAGGGGGGAATGAAAAACTGTTTTTT. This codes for CASRGGNEKLFF.

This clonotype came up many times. CDR3 amino acids: CASSLTRTNTEAFF. The CDR3 nucleotides read TGTGCCAGCAGCTTAACGAGAACGAACACTGAAGCTTTCTTT. The chain is built from TRBV7-8 and TRBJ1-1; D unclear. The V gene lost 2 bases and the J gene lost 1 base, with 8 bases spanning the gap. The germline V gene has CDR1 SGHVS and CDR2 FQNEAQ. CDR3 length: 14 residues.

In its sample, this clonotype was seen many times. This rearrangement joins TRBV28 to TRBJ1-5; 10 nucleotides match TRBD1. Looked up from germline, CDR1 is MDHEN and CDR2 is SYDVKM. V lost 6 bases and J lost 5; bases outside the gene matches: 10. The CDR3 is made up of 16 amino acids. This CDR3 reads CASSSLRDRGDQPQHF. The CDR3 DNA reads TGTGCCAGCAGCTCTCTCCGGGACAGGGGAGATCAGCCCCAGCATTTT.

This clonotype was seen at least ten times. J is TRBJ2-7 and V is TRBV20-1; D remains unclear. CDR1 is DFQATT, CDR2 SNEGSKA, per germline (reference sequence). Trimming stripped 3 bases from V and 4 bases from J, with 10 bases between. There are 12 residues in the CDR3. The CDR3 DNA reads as TGCAGTGCTAGTGTCAGCACGTACGAGCAGTACTTC. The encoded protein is CSASVSTYEQYF.

This CDR3 is CASSLTGGRGETQYF. The CDR3 DNA reads as TGTGCCAGCAGCTTGACGGGAGGGCGGGGGGAGACCCAGTACTTC. The chain couples TRBV11-2 to TRBJ2-5; TRBD2 matches 8 bases. With V trimmed by 3 bases and J by 5 bases, 8 bases remained unmatched. Germline values: CDR1 SGHAT, CDR2 FQNNGV. There are 15 residues in the CDR3.

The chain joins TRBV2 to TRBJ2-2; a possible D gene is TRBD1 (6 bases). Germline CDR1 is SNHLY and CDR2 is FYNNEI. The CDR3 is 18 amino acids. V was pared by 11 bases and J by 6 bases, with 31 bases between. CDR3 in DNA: TGTGCCTTCAGGTCCACCCGACAGGCCCGAGATCTTTCCGGGGAGCTGTTTTTT. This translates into CAFRSTRQARDLSGELFF.

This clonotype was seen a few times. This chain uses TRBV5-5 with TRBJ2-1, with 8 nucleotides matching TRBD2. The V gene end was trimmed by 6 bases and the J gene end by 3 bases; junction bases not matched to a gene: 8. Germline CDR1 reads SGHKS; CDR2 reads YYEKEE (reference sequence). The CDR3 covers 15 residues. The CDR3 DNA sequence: TGTGCCAGCAAGCCGGGACTAGAGGTCTACAATGAGCAGTTCTTC. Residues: CASKPGLEVYNEQFF.

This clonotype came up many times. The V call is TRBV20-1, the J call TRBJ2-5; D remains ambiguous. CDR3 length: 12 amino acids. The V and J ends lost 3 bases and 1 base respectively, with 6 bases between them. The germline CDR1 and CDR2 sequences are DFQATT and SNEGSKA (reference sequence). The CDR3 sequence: CSASGFQETQYF. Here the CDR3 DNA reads TGCAGTGCTAGCGGTTTCCAAGAGACCCAGTACTTC.

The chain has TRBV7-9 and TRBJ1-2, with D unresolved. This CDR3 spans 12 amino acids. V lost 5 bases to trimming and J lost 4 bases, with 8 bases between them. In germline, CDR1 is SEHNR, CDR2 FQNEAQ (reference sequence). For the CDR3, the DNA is TGTGCCAGCAGCCCGACGGGCTATGGCTACACCTTC. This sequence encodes CASSPTGYGYTF.

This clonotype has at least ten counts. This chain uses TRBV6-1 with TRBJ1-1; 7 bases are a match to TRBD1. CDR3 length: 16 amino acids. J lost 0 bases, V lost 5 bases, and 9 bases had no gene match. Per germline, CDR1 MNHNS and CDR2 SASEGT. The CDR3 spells CASSQRTGVMNTEAFF. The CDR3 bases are TGTGCCAGCAGTCAACGTACAGGGGTGATGAACACTGAAGCTTTCTTT.

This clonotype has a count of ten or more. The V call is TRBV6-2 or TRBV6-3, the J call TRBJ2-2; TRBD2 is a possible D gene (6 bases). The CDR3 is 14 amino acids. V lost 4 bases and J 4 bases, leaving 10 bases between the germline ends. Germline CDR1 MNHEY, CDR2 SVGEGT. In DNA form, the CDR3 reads TGTGCCAGCAGTTCCGCGGGGAGCACCGGGGAGCTGTTTTTT. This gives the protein CASSSAGSTGELFF.

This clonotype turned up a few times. The CDR3 loop reads CASSFGRGGNPSDTQYF. CDR3 coding DNA: TGTGCCAGCAGTTTTGGGAGGGGCGGGAACCCCTCGGATACGCAGTATTTT. The chain uses TRBV12-3 or TRBV12-4 and TRBJ2-3; TRBD2 aligns across 7 bases. V lost 3 bases and J lost 6; bases outside the gene matches: 15. The CDR3 loop spans 17 amino acids.

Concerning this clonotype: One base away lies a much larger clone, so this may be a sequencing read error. Written as DNA, the CDR3 is TGTGCCAGCAGCTTAGAGGTCTCCGGGGGGACCCAGTGCTTC. Amino acid sequence: CASSLEVSGGTQCF. The V call is TRBV7-2, the J call TRBJ2-5; 7 bases line up with TRBD2. In germline, CDR1 is SGHTA, CDR2 FQGNSA. The CDR3 length is 14 residues.

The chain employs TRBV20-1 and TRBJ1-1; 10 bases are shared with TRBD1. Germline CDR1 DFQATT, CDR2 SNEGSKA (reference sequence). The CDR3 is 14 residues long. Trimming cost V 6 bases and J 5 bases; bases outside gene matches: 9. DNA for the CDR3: TGCAGTGCCGGTCCCGGGACAGGGGCAACTGAAGCTTTCTTT. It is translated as CSAGPGTGATEAFF.

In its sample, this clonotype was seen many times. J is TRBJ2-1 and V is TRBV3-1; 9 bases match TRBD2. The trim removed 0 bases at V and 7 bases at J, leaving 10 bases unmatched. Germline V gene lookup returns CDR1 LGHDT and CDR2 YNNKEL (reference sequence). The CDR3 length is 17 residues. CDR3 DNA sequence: TGTGCCAGCAGCCAAGACGGAATGCGCGGGAGGGGTAATGAGCAGTTCTTC. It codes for CASSQDGMRGRGNEQFF.

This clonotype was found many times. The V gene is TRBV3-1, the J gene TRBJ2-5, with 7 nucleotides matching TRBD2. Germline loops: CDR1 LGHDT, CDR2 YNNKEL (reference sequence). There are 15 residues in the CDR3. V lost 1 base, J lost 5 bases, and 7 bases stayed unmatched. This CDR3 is CASSQGRRGGETQYF. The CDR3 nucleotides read TGTGCCAGCAGCCAAGGAAGGAGGGGAGGGGAGACCCAGTACTTC.

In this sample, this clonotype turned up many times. CDR3: CASSLGVGVKAGNTIYF. CDR3 nucleotide sequence: TGTGCCAGCAGCTTAGGGGTGGGAGTAAAGGCCGGAAACACCATATATTTT. The chain links TRBV7-2 to TRBJ1-3; no firm D call. Looked up from germline, CDR1 is SGHTA and CDR2 is FQGNSA. The V and J ends lost 1 base and 4 bases respectively, with 17 bases between them. The CDR3 has 17 residues.

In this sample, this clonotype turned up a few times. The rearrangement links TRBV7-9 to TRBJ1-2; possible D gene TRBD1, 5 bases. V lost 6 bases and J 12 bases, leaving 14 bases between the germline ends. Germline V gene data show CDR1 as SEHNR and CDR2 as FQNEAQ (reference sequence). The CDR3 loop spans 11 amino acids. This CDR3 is CASSTWGVDTF. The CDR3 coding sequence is TGTGCCAGCAGTACCTGGGGGGTAGACACCTTC.

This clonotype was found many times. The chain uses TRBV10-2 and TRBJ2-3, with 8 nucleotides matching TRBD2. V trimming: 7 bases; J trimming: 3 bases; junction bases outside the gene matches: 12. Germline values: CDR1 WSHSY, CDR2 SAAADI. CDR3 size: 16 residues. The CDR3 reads CASTLPGGRRTDTQYF. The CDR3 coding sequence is TGCGCCAGCACGTTACCGGGAGGGAGGAGGACAGATACGCAGTATTTT.

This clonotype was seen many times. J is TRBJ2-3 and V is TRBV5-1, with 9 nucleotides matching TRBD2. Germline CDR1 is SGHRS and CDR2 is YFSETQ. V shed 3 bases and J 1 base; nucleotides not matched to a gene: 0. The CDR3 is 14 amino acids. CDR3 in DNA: TGCGCCAGCAGCTGGACTAGCGGCACAGATACGCAGTATTTT. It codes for CASSWTSGTDTQYF.